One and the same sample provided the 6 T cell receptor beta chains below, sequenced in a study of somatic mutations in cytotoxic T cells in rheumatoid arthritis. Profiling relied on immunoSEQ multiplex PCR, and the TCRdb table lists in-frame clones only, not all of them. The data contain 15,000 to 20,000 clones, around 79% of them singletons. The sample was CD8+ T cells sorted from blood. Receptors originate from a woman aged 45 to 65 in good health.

The CDR3 DNA is TGTGCCAGCAGCGGAGGGGGGGTGAATCAGCCCCAGCATTTT. Protein sequence: CASSGGGVNQPQHF. The chain joins TRBV2 to TRBJ1-5; TRBD1 is a possible D gene (6 bases). V gave up 6 bases and J gave up 4 bases, with 13 bases separating them. The CDR3 extends over 14 amino acids. From germline, CDR1 is SNHLY and CDR2 FYNNEI. The whole variable domain, filled in from reference TRBV2 and TRBJ1-5, reads EPEVTQTPSHQVTQMGQEVILRCVPISNHLYFYWYRQILGQKVEFLVSFYNNEISEKSEIFDDQFSVERPDGSNFTLKIRSTKLEDSAMYFCASSGGGVNQPQHFGDGTRLSIL.

CDR3 sequence: CASSPGGGGGYTF. The CDR3 bases are TGTGCCAGCAGCCCAGGAGGGGGGGGTGGCTACACCTTC. V and J are TRBV7-6 and TRBJ1-2; D is perhaps TRBD1 (6 bases). CDR1 and CDR2 from the germline V gene are SGHVS and FNYEAQ. Between the trimmed V and J ends, which lost 5 bases and 7 bases, there was a span of 14 bases. The CDR3 runs 13 residues.

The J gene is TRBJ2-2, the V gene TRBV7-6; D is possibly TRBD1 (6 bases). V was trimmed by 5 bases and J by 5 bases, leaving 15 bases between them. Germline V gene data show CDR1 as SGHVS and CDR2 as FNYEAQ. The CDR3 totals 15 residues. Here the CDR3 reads CASSHRTDGTGELFF. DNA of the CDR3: TGTGCCAGCAGCCATCGGACAGATGGAACCGGGGAGCTGTTTTTT. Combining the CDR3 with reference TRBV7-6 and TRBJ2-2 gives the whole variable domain GAGVSQSPRYKVTKRGQDVALRCDPISGHVSLYWYRQALGQGPEFLTYFNYEAQQDKSGLPNDRFSAERPEGSISTLTIQRTEQRDSAMYRCASSHRTDGTGELFFGEGSRLTVL.

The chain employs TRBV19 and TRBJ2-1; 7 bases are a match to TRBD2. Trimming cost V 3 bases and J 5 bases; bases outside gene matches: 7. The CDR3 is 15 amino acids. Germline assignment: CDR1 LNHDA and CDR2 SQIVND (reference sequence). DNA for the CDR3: TGTGCCAGTAGTATGGAACTAGCGACAAACAATGAGCAGTTCTTC. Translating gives CASSMELATNNEQFF.

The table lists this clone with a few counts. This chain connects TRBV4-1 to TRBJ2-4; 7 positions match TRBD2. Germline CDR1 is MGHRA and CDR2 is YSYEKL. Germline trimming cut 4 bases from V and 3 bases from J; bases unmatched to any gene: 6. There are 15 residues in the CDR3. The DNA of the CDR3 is TGCGCCAGCAGCCCTGGCGGGAGTGGCAAAAACATTCAGTACTTC. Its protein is CASSPGGSGKNIQYF.

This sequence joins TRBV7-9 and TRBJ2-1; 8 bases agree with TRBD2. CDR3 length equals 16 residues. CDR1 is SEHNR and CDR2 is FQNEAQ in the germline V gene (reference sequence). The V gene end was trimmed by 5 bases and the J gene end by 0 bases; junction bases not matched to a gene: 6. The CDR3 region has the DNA TGTGCCAGCAGCCCCTTAGCGGGACCCTCCTACAATGAGCAGTTCTTC. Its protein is CASSPLAGPSYNEQFF.